Below are 26 T cell receptor beta chains sequenced from a single sample in a study of control samples from healthy donors and cancer patients. Sequencing used immunoSEQ multiplex PCR; TCRdb keeps in-frame clones, though not all of them. Among about 51,000 clones, 80% were seen once, and the ten largest hold 10%. The specimen sequenced was blood. The receptor source for this set is a man aged 70-80 years in good health.

This clone has a handful of counts. This chain connects TRBV7-9 to TRBJ2-3; unclear D gene. The length of the CDR3 is 14 residues. CDR1 and CDR2 (germline): SEHNR, FQNEAQ (reference sequence). The V gene lost 3 bases and the J gene lost 2 bases, with 9 bases spanning the gap. DNA for the CDR3: TGTGCCAGCAGCTTTCCCCCGTTCACAGATACGCAGTATTTT. It encodes CASSFPPFTDTQYF. Using reference TRBV7-9 and TRBJ2-3 for the parts outside the CDR3, the full variable domain is DTGVSQNPRHKITKRGQNVTFRCDPISEHNRLYWYRQTLGQGPEFLTYFQNEAQLEKSRLLSDRFSAERPKGSFSTLEIQRTEQGDSAMYLCASSFPPFTDTQYFGPGTRLTVL.

The table lists this clone with a count of one. This rearrangement joins TRBV19 to TRBJ2-1; 12 nucleotides match TRBD2. The germline CDR1 and CDR2 sequences are LNHDA and SQIVND (reference sequence). V lost 3 bases to trimming and J lost 1 base; unmatched junction nucleotides: 13. This CDR3 has 20 amino acids. This CDR3 is CASSITRLAGGLGSYNEQFF. For the CDR3, the DNA is TGTGCCAGTAGTATCACGCGTCTAGCGGGAGGGCTTGGGTCCTACAATGAGCAGTTCTTC. Based on the CDR3 plus reference TRBV19 and TRBJ2-1, the full variable domain is DGGITQSPKYLFRKEGQNVTLSCEQNLNHDAMYWYRQDPGQGLRLIYYSQIVNDFQKGDIAEGYSVSREKKESFPLTVTSAQKNPTAFYLCASSITRLAGGLGSYNEQFFGPGTRLTVL.

The rearrangement joins TRBV11-3 to TRBJ1-1, with no clear D. The germline V gene encodes CDR1 SGHNT and CDR2 YENEEA. The CDR3 covers 16 residues. Trimming removed 2 bases from V and 0 bases from J, with 13 bases in between. CDR3 residues: CASSLPPYPVNTEAFF. The DNA of the CDR3 is TGTGCCAGCAGCTTACCTCCCTATCCCGTGAACACTGAAGCTTTCTTT. The variable domain in full, with the rest retrieved from reference TRBV11-3 and TRBJ1-1, is EAGVVQSPRYKIIEKKQPVAFWCNPISGHNTLYWYLQNLGQGPELLIRYENEEAVDDSQLPKDRFSAERLKGVDSTLKIQPAELGDSAVYLCASSLPPYPVNTEAFFGQGTRLTVV.

This clone has only one observation. The rearrangement uses TRBV6-6 and TRBJ1-1, with a tentative D call TRBD1 (5 bases). This CDR3 contains 14 residues. Trimming stripped 0 bases from V and 11 bases from J, with 16 bases between. The germline V gene encodes CDR1 MNHNY and CDR2 SVGAGI (reference sequence). The chain's CDR3 is CASSYSRDSLAAFF. The CDR3 bases are TGTGCCAGCAGTTACTCGAGGGACTCCCTGGCTGCTTTCTTT.

The chain joins TRBV28 to TRBJ2-1; D is undetermined. V gave up 5 bases and J gave up 4 bases, with 3 bases separating them. The germline CDR1 and CDR2 sequences are MDHEN and SYDVKM. The CDR3 is 11 residues long. The CDR3 reads CASSTYNEQFF. The CDR3 region has the DNA TGTGCCAGCAGTACTTACAATGAGCAGTTCTTC.

This chain uses TRBV5-1 with TRBJ2-7; maybe TRBD2 (5 bases). Between the trimmed V and J ends, which lost 4 bases and 3 bases, there was a span of 11 bases. The CDR3 is 13 amino acids. Germline V gene sequence: CDR1 SGHRS, CDR2 YFSETQ. Here the CDR3 reads CASSRTVFYEQYF. CDR3 DNA sequence: TGCGCCAGCAGCCGGACTGTGTTCTACGAGCAGTACTTC. Drawing the rest from reference TRBV5-1 and TRBJ2-7, the complete variable domain is KAGVTQTPRYLIKTRGQQVTLSCSPISGHRSVSWYQQTPGQGLQFLFEYFSETQRNKGNFPGRFSGRQFSNSRSEMNVSTLELGDSALYLCASSRTVFYEQYFGPGTRLTVT.

This clone was recorded a few times. This sequence joins TRBV28 and TRBJ1-1; D not certain. This CDR3 has 14 amino acids. CDR1 is MDHEN, CDR2 SYDVKM, per germline. V lost 3 bases and J lost 4, with 12 bases in between. This CDR3 reads CASSFEGIGTEAFF. DNA of the CDR3: TGTGCCAGCAGTTTTGAGGGAATCGGCACTGAAGCTTTCTTT.

By its share, this clone is medium-sized. The V and J genes are TRBV5-1 and TRBJ1-2; perhaps TRBD1 as D (5 bases). This CDR3 spans 12 amino acids. V was clipped by 2 bases and J by 6 bases, with 8 bases between them. The germline gives CDR1 SGHRS, CDR2 YFSETQ. CDR3 amino acids: CASSFSGDGYTF. The CDR3 nucleotides are TGCGCCAGCAGCTTTTCGGGGGATGGCTACACCTTC.

This clone was seen a few times. The chain combines TRBV2 with TRBJ1-5; no reliable D call. Germline V gene data show CDR1 as SNHLY and CDR2 as FYNNEI. Deletions cut 4 bases from V and 0 bases from J, with 4 bases between. The CDR3 sequence is 13 residues long. The CDR3 DNA follows: TGTGCCAGCAGTGGGGATAGCAATCAGCCCCAGCATTTT. Its translation is CASSGDSNQPQHF.

The V and J genes are TRBV7-9 and TRBJ2-7; D gene unclear. This CDR3 comprises 12 residues. The germline V gene encodes CDR1 SEHNR and CDR2 FQNEAQ (reference sequence). Trimming removed 2 bases from V and 5 bases from J, with 7 bases in between. CDR3 protein: CASSLIGDEQYF. DNA for the CDR3: TGTGCCAGCAGCTTAATCGGTGACGAGCAGTACTTC. Full variable domain (rest looked up from reference TRBV7-9 and TRBJ2-7): DTGVSQNPRHKITKRGQNVTFRCDPISEHNRLYWYRQTLGQGPEFLTYFQNEAQLEKSRLLSDRFSAERPKGSFSTLEIQRTEQGDSAMYLCASSLIGDEQYFGPGTRLTVT.

The chain couples TRBV5-3 to TRBJ2-2, with 8 bases identical to TRBD2. TRBV5-3 is given ORF status, its function remaining uncertain. The CDR3 runs to 15 residues. With 5 bases clipped from V and 5 bases from J, the junction kept 8 bases outside the gene matches. CDR3 region: CARRGTSGRTGELFF. CDR3 DNA sequence: TGTGCCAGAAGAGGCACTAGCGGTCGAACCGGGGAGCTGTTTTTT.

This chain uses TRBV15 with TRBJ1-5, with D perhaps TRBD1 (5 bases). This CDR3 has 16 amino acids. Germline CDR1 reads LNHNV; CDR2 reads YYDKDF (reference sequence). The germline V and J ends were trimmed by 1 base and 7 bases, with 17 bases remaining between them. In DNA, the CDR3 is TGTGCCACCAGCAGAGGCCGGACAACAGAGGACCAGCCCCAGCATTTT. It is translated as CATSRGRTTEDQPQHF.

The gene calls are TRBV7-9 and TRBJ2-1, with D unclear. Per the germline V gene, CDR1 is SEHNR and CDR2 is FQNEAQ (reference sequence). Between the trimmed V and J ends, which lost 1 base and 0 bases, there was a span of 7 bases. This CDR3 has 15 residues. The CDR3 region is CASSLEADSYNEQFF. CDR3 DNA sequence: TGTGCCAGCAGCTTAGAGGCAGACTCCTACAATGAGCAGTTCTTC. Complete variable domain (other parts from reference TRBV7-9 and TRBJ2-1): DTGVSQNPRHKITKRGQNVTFRCDPISEHNRLYWYRQTLGQGPEFLTYFQNEAQLEKSRLLSDRFSAERPKGSFSTLEIQRTEQGDSAMYLCASSLEADSYNEQFFGPGTRLTVL.

This chain connects TRBV6-5 to TRBJ1-3; D is unclear. The CDR3 has 14 amino acids. The V gene lost 5 bases and the J gene lost 0 bases, with 8 bases spanning the gap. Germline assignment: CDR1 MNHEY and CDR2 SVGAGI. The CDR3 reads CASSTGYSGNTIYF. CDR3 bases: TGTGCCAGCAGTACCGGTTACTCTGGAAACACCATATATTTT.

The V gene is TRBV7-9, the J gene TRBJ1-4, with D possibly being TRBD1 (6 bases). Trimming removed 4 bases from V and 0 bases from J, with 12 bases in between. Germline V lookup: CDR1 SEHNR, CDR2 FQNEAQ (reference sequence). The CDR3 sequence is 16 residues long. CDR3 loop: CASSSFRTATNEKLFF. The CDR3, as DNA: TGTGCCAGCAGCTCTTTTAGGACAGCAACTAATGAAAAACTGTTTTTT.

The V call is TRBV6-5, the J call TRBJ2-3, with a tentative D call TRBD1 (5 bases). V lost 8 bases to trimming and J lost 2 bases, with 14 bases between them. CDR3 length: 14 residues. Germline CDR1 is MNHEY and CDR2 is SVGAGI. The CDR3 loop is CASADTPNTDTQYF. CDR3 sequence (DNA): TGTGCCAGCGCGGACACCCCTAACACAGATACGCAGTATTTT.

J is TRBJ1-2 and V is TRBV6-5, with D uncertain. The CDR3 sequence is 13 residues long. V shed 5 bases and J shed 8 bases, with 15 bases lying between them. Germline V gene sequence: CDR1 MNHEY, CDR2 SVGAGI. The CDR3 DNA follows: TGTGCCAGCAGTCCGGCTCCGGGTCGGGGCTACACCTTC. It codes for CASSPAPGRGYTF.

This chain uses TRBV18 with TRBJ1-1, with D unclear. This CDR3 region has 15 residues. The germline CDR1 and CDR2 sequences are KGHSH and LQKENI. Trimming took off 0 bases at V and 0 bases at J, with 8 bases between the two ends. The CDR3: CASSPPPQLNTEAFF. The CDR3 DNA follows: TGTGCCAGCTCACCACCGCCCCAGCTGAACACTGAAGCTTTCTTT. Full variable domain (missing parts from reference TRBV18 and TRBJ1-1): NAGVMQNPRHLVRRRGQEARLRCSPMKGHSHVYWYRQLPEEGLKFMVYLQKENIIDESGMPKERFSAEFPKEGPSILRIQQVVRGDSAAYFCASSPPPQLNTEAFFGQGTRLTVV.

The count of this clone is one. V usage is TRBV18 and J usage is TRBJ1-2; D not resolved. Trimming stripped 2 bases from V and 5 bases from J, with 12 bases between. This CDR3 contains 14 residues. The germline CDR1 and CDR2 sequences are KGHSH and LQKENI. The CDR3 bases are TGTGCCAGCTCACCATGGCCGTCGACTTATGGCTACACCTTC. Protein sequence: CASSPWPSTYGYTF.

The CDR3 DNA reads as TGTGCCAGCTCACCTAGGGTCCTCTCGGCGGGAGTCCTCTACGAGCAGTACTTC. It translates to CASSPRVLSAGVLYEQYF. This sequence joins TRBV18 and TRBJ2-7; 7 nucleotides agree with TRBD2. The V gene end was trimmed by 3 bases and the J gene end by 3 bases; junction bases not matched to a gene: 17. CDR3 length equals 18 residues. The germline gives CDR1 KGHSH, CDR2 LQKENI.

This chain joins TRBV19 and TRBJ1-6; D unresolved. Germline lookup yields CDR1 LNHDA and CDR2 SQIVND (reference sequence). V lost 8 bases, J lost 0 bases, and 14 bases lay in between. The CDR3 covers 16 residues. CDR3 region: CASSPRWSSYNSPLHF. The CDR3 DNA follows: TGTGCCAGTTCCCCCCGGTGGAGCTCCTATAATTCACCCCTCCACTTT.

The rearrangement uses TRBV5-4 and TRBJ1-2; tentative D call: TRBD1 (5 bases). CDR1 and CDR2 (germline): SGHNT, YYREEE (reference sequence). Trimming pared 2 bases from V and 6 bases from J, leaving 17 bases between. The CDR3 loop spans 15 amino acids. The CDR3 nucleotides are TGTGCCAGCAGCTTACCTAAGACAGAACAAAATGGCTACACCTTC. This codes for CASSLPKTEQNGYTF.

J is TRBJ2-1 and V is TRBV28; D call uncertain. Germline V CDR1 and CDR2: MDHEN, SYDVKM. Trimming took 5 bases from V and 7 from J, leaving 18 bases between them. The CDR3 is 15 amino acids. CDR3 nucleotides: TGTGCCAGCAGTCTCCGGGCCGAGATAATGAATGAGCAGTTCTTC. Translated: CASSLRAEIMNEQFF.

Only a few counts were recorded for this clone. The chain combines TRBV5-6 with TRBJ1-1; D gene uncertain. V lost 4 bases and J 5 bases, leaving 18 bases between the germline ends. Germline loops: CDR1 SGHDT, CDR2 YYEEEE. This CDR3 spans 15 amino acids. This CDR3 reads CASSPNRGVSTEAFF. Here the CDR3 DNA reads TGTGCCAGCAGCCCTAATCGGGGTGTTTCAACTGAAGCTTTCTTT.

This rearrangement joins TRBV3-1 (or the pseudogene TRBV3-2) to TRBJ1-1; D remains ambiguous. Trimming pared 4 bases from V and 1 base from J, leaving 13 bases between. The length of the CDR3 is 15 residues. Germline V CDR1 and CDR2: LGHDT, YNNKEL (reference sequence). Here the CDR3 DNA reads TGTGCCAGCAGCCCAGACTTGGTCCAGAACACTGAAGCTTTCTTT. It codes for CASSPDLVQNTEAFF.

This clone showed up just once. The chain is built from TRBV6-5 and TRBJ1-3, with D perhaps TRBD1 (5 bases). Germline CDR1 and CDR2: MNHEY and SVGAGI. V was clipped by 0 bases and J by 3 bases, with 9 bases between them. The CDR3 consists of 15 residues. The DNA of the CDR3 is TGTGCCAGCAGTTACTCGAGCGGGGGTGGAAACACCATATATTTT. Protein: CASSYSSGGGNTIYF.